These 18 T cell receptor beta chains originate from one sample sequenced in a study of T cell repertoires in cytomegalovirus infection. Their target antigens are unknown. TCRdb re-called the reads through MiXCR, storing one row per CDR3 protein. The sample lists about 330,000 distinct CDR3 sequences; about 35% were seen once. The input for sequencing was cultured PBMCs, taken from culture after CMV antigen stimulation. The receptors stem from a human donor in good health (CMV status not recorded). Some clones in this sample may be carry-over from other donors' samples.

This clonotype has a handful of counts. The chain links TRBV7-6 to TRBJ2-1; 7 nucleotides agree with TRBD2. The V gene's germline CDR1 is SGHVS and CDR2 FNYEAQ. The CDR3 runs 15 residues. Trimming cost V 4 bases and J 4 bases; bases outside gene matches: 7. The DNA of the CDR3 is TGTGCCAGCAGCTCTCGACTAGCAGTATACAATGAGCAGTTCTTC. Amino acids: CASSSRLAVYNEQFF.

The rearrangement joins TRBV9 to TRBJ2-7, with TRBD2 as a possible D gene (6 bases). Trimming took 4 bases from V and 4 from J, leaving 21 bases between them. Germline V gene sequence: CDR1 SGDLS, CDR2 YYNGEE. The CDR3 has 16 residues. This CDR3 is CASSPRVGTGVYEQYF. CDR3 DNA: TGTGCCAGCAGCCCCCGCGTCGGGACTGGGGTATACGAGCAGTACTTC.

This clonotype occurred many times. CDR3 in DNA: TGTGCCAGCAGTTACGATTTCACTAAACCGAGCGGGGACAATGAGCAGTTCTTC. Its protein product is CASSYDFTKPSGDNEQFF. The chain uses TRBV6-2 or TRBV6-3 and TRBJ2-1, with TRBD2 matching over 7 bases. The trim removed 2 bases at V and 5 bases at J, leaving 15 bases unmatched. There are 18 residues in the CDR3. The V gene's germline CDR1 is MNHEY and CDR2 SVGEGT.

This chain uses TRBV6-2 or TRBV6-3 with TRBJ2-2, with a possible D match to TRBD1 (8 bases). Trimming stripped 2 bases from V and 1 base from J, with 17 bases between. Germline V gives CDR1 MNHEY, CDR2 SVGEGT. The CDR3 covers 18 residues. The CDR3 DNA sequence: TGTGCCAGCAGTTACCCGGACAGGGAGCGGGAGAACACCGGGGAGCTGTTTTTT. Its protein product is CASSYPDRERENTGELFF.

This clonotype was seen only a few times. V gene TRBV6-2 or TRBV6-3 combines with J gene TRBJ1-1; D possibly corresponds to TRBD1 (5 bases). Trimming cost V 6 bases and J 10 bases, with 12 bases left between them. This CDR3 region has 11 residues. Per germline, CDR1 MNHEY and CDR2 SVGEGT. The CDR3 protein is CASSGQGPAFF. CDR3 coding DNA: TGTGCCAGCAGCGGGCAGGGACCAGCTTTCTTT.

The rearrangement joins TRBV20-1 to TRBJ2-1; 8 nucleotides align to TRBD2. The CDR3 length is 15 residues. Per the germline V gene, CDR1 is DFQATT and CDR2 is SNEGSKA (reference sequence). After removal of 3 bases from V and 3 bases from J, the junction contained 7 bases not matched to a gene. CDR3 nucleotide sequence: TGCAGTGCTAGGAGCGGGAGCCAGTTCTACAATGAGCAGTTCTTC. This gives the protein CSARSGSQFYNEQFF.

This chain connects TRBV7-8 to TRBJ1-1; 7 bases match TRBD1. J gave up 6 bases and V 2 bases, and 6 bases lay outside the gene matches. CDR1 is SGHVS and CDR2 is FQNEAQ in the germline V gene. The CDR3 extends over 14 amino acids. DNA of the CDR3: TGTGCCAGCAGCTTAAAACCCGGGACAGCTGAAGCTTTCTTT. It specifies CASSLKPGTAEAFF. Complete variable domain (other parts from reference TRBV7-8 and TRBJ1-1): GAGVSQSPRYKVAKRGQDVALRCDPISGHVSLFWYQQALGQGPEFLTYFQNEAQLDKSGLPSDRFFAERPEGSVSTLKIQRTQQEDSAVYLCASSLKPGTAEAFFGQGTRLTVV.

This sequence joins TRBV12-3 or TRBV12-4 and TRBJ1-2; tentative D call: TRBD1 (6 bases). The CDR3 sequence is 14 residues long. Trimming stripped 3 bases from V and 7 bases from J, with 15 bases between. CDR3 sequence: CASSFLQGNGGYTF. The CDR3 region has the DNA TGTGCCAGCAGTTTCTTGCAGGGGAATGGTGGCTACACCTTC.

The gene calls are TRBV7-3 and TRBJ1-1; no firm D call. The germline V gene encodes CDR1 SGHTA and CDR2 FQGTGA. V was trimmed by 3 bases and J by 1 base, leaving 6 bases between them. CDR3 length equals 13 residues. CDR3 loop: CASSFKQNTEAFF. In DNA, the CDR3 is TGTGCCAGCAGCTTCAAACAGAACACTGAAGCTTTCTTT.

This clonotype was counted at least ten times. This chain's CDR3 is CAISLDSPGTGPLHF. Here the CDR3 DNA reads TGTGCCATCAGTCTGGACAGCCCCGGGACAGGACCCCTCCACTTT. This chain uses TRBV10-3 with TRBJ1-6, with 8 bases identical to TRBD1. The CDR3 totals 15 residues. Germline V gene data show CDR1 as ENHRY and CDR2 as SYGVKD. With V trimmed by 5 bases and J by 12 bases, 12 bases remained unmatched.

This rearrangement joins TRBV7-3 to TRBJ2-1, with 8 bases lining up with TRBD2. The V and J ends lost 5 bases and 8 bases, in that order; junction bases with no gene match: 8. The CDR3 contains 14 residues. Germline lookup yields CDR1 SGHTA and CDR2 FQGTGA. CDR3 DNA: TGTGCCAGCAGCGAAATAGCGGGACGGGATGAGCAGTTCTTC. Its protein product is CASSEIAGRDEQFF.

The chain has TRBV7-2 and TRBJ2-2; D perhaps matches TRBD2 (6 bases). Germline V CDR1 and CDR2: SGHTA, FQGNSA. CDR3 length equals 14 residues. V lost 5 bases and J lost 6, with 13 bases in between. CDR3 sequence (DNA): TGTGCCAGCAGCCCCTCGGGGGTAGCCGGGGAGCTGTTTTTT. Translating gives CASSPSGVAGELFF.

The V call is TRBV19, the J call TRBJ2-1; no firm D call. The V end was cut by 6 bases, the J end by 9 bases, with 18 bases between. Germline CDR1 reads LNHDA; CDR2 reads SQIVND (reference sequence). This CDR3 is 14 amino acids long. The CDR3 loop reads CASSPSGPVVEQFF. CDR3 DNA sequence: TGTGCCAGTAGCCCGAGTGGGCCCGTCGTTGAGCAGTTCTTC.

This sequence joins TRBV2 and TRBJ2-6; no clear D. V was cut by 9 bases and J by 0 bases, with 12 bases left in between. There are 15 residues in the CDR3. CDR1 is SNHLY, CDR2 FYNNEI, per germline. The CDR3 bases are TGTGCCAGAGACACAAGGGCCTCTGGGGCCAACGTCCTGACTTTC. Translating gives CARDTRASGANVLTF. Combining the CDR3 with reference TRBV2 and TRBJ2-6 gives the whole variable domain EPEVTQTPSHQVTQMGQEVILRCVPISNHLYFYWYRQILGQKVEFLVSFYNNEISEKSEIFDDQFSVERPDGSNFTLKIRSTKLEDSAMYFCARDTRASGANVLTFGAGSRLTVL.

This CDR3 is CASSFRGPLNEQFF. The CDR3 region has the DNA TGTGCCAGCAGCTTCAGGGGGCCCCTCAATGAGCAGTTCTTC. This rearrangement joins TRBV7-2 to TRBJ2-1, with TRBD1 matching 8 bases. The CDR3 is 14 residues long. With 3 bases clipped from V and 6 bases from J, the junction kept 4 bases outside the gene matches. The germline CDR1 and CDR2 sequences are SGHTA and FQGNSA. The full variable domain, rest sourced from reference TRBV7-2 and TRBJ2-1, is GAGVSQSPSNKVTEKGKDVELRCDPISGHTALYWYRQSLGQGLEFLIYFQGNSAPDKSGLPSDRFSAERTGGSVSTLTIQRTQQEDSAVYLCASSFRGPLNEQFFGPGTRLTVL.

This clonotype was seen only a few times. This chain uses TRBV24-1 with TRBJ2-1, with 11 positions matching TRBD2. V lost 0 bases and J lost 3; bases outside the gene matches: 3. Germline V gene data show CDR1 as KGHDR and CDR2 as SFDVKD. The CDR3 runs 17 residues. The CDR3 sequence is CATSDLMTSGDYNEQFF. DNA for the CDR3: TGTGCCACCAGTGATTTGATGACTAGCGGGGACTACAATGAGCAGTTCTTC.

The chain employs TRBV11-3 and TRBJ1-1; D is perhaps TRBD1 (5 bases). The CDR3 has 14 residues. Trimming removed 8 bases from V and 0 bases from J, with 13 bases in between. CDR1 is SGHNT, CDR2 YENEEA, per germline. DNA of the CDR3: TGTGCCAGCGAAAACAGGCCTATGAACACTGAAGCTTTCTTT. Its translation is CASENRPMNTEAFF. Together with reference TRBV11-3 and TRBJ1-1, the CDR3 gives the full variable domain: EAGVVQSPRYKIIEKKQPVAFWCNPISGHNTLYWYLQNLGQGPELLIRYENEEAVDDSQLPKDRFSAERLKGVDSTLKIQPAELGDSAVYLCASENRPMNTEAFFGQGTRLTVV.

This clonotype was picked up many times. The chain carries TRBV11-2 and TRBJ2-1, with 8 bases aligning to TRBD2. Germline V CDR1 and CDR2: SGHAT, FQNNGV. The CDR3 is 16 amino acids. The V and J ends lost 4 bases and 0 bases, in that order; junction bases with no gene match: 5. The CDR3 DNA reads TGTGCCAGCAGCTCCCCCAGCGGGAGCTCCTACAATGAGCAGTTCTTC. Translated, it gives CASSSPSGSSYNEQFF.